Sequencing of this T cell receptor (beta chain) was carried out in a study of T cell responses to AZD1222 COVID-19 vaccine (dated by TCRdb to the early 2020s). Regarding the research as a whole: TCR sequencing was performed for over 230 trial participants, of whom around 210 were given two doses of AZD1222 and approximately 26 were given two doses of MenACWY control vaccine. Trial participants were enrolled into age subgroups of 18-55, 56-69 and 70-plus years, which contained about 150, 27 and 61 TCR-sequenced participants, respectively. Broader findings and caveats from the paper: After two AZD1222 doses, both the breadth and the depth of spike-specific TCRs were significantly higher than at day 0 and than in MenACWY recipients. The vaccine-associated CD4 TCRs covered the entire spike protein, and the dominant responses fell in regions 160-218 and 743-854. Participants were mostly white British, with more females than males. The authors suggested clonal diversity may have been underestimated. Reportedly, almost half of the unique spike-specific TCRs recognized epitopes lying outside the regions that are mutated in the B.1.351 and B.1.1.7 variants. Because no samples from the day 14 peak response were available, repertoires could be characterized only after the peak T cell response. The 56-69-year group was small, and its depth increase did not reach significance, likely because of low power. Conclusions about previously exposed vaccinees are limited because only six or seven AZD1222 recipients were SARS-CoV-2 seropositive at baseline.

This sample's time point label indicates: baseline before first vaccination. The treatment or condition tag for this specimen amounts to: meningococcal conjugate vaccine given as trial control. Vaccinee samples were obtained from the UK trials COV001 and COV002, which included a single-blind randomized controlled phase 2/3 trial of AZD1222 (ChAdOx1 nCoV-19) in healthy adults. For TCRbeta chain sequencing, PBMC samples were collected from trial participants at day 0 and at day 28 after the second dose. According to the germline V gene (reference sequence), CDR1 reads DFQATT and CDR2 reads SNEGSKA. V and J are truncated by 4 bases and 10 bases respectively, leaving an intervening sequence of 13 bases. The CDR3 spans 11 residues, from the cysteine through the phenylalanine. Just the 33-base CDR3 DNA is kept, in frame starting at base 1. A note on this clone: Its binding antigen is unknown. No quality values exist for individual bases; no much larger clone is one base distant.

The CDR3 regions of human TCRbeta chains were analyzed by immunosequencing. Turning to the authors' computational methods: Repertoire TCRs were checked for matches against a reference library of SARS-CoV-2-specific TCRs that had been generated using the MIRA antigen-specificity platform. Breadth meant the fraction of unique TCRs that were SARS-CoV-2-associated, whereas depth meant the fraction of total T cells that were SARS-CoV-2-associated. Using the MIRA data, every spike-specific TCR was mapped to the spike region that the TCR reacted to and assigned to either a CD4 or a CD8 class. Log10-transformed breadth and depth values were compared by one-way ANOVA with Sidak's multiple comparisons tests. Drawn from immuneACCESS, this table holds only the in-frame rearrangements with V and J called that TCRdb kept. Clones are partly lost; checked studies trace under half to an unresolved V gene and leave the rest unexplained. The DNA was the basis for D and trimming; V, J and clone size are from that table. The sample table holds under 150,000 clones, of which approximately 78% were seen once. Roughly 4% of the sample lies in the top ten.

This clonotype was obtained from an adult in good health. Material: peripheral blood, obtained on day 0 of MenACWY control vaccination. This chain is built from TRBV20-1 and TRBJ1-1; TRBD1 is a possible D gene, resting on 6 matching bases. Read as DNA, the sequence is TGCAGTGCTATTTTTGGACAGCCAGCTTTCTTT. It encodes CSAIFGQPAFF.